This T cell receptor (beta chain) originates from a study of cytomegalovirus exposure and HLA in healthy donors. Points from the study as a whole: In an earlier analysis, about 87% or about 30%: the productive usage of most TCR beta V segments.

The germline V gene has CDR1 SEHNR and CDR2 FQNEAQ (reference sequence). The CDR3 loop spans 16 amino acids. The V and J ends lost 1 base and 2 bases respectively, with 12 bases between them. Turning to this clone: No antigen is known for it.

PCR primers comprised 60 Vbeta and 13 Jbeta primers. Assay: immunoSEQ multiplex PCR; the TCRdb copy retains only in-frame clones and omits some. This listing includes fewer than 150,000 clones. What was sequenced was PBMCs. This clonotype originated in a man aged 35-49 years in good health and CMV-seronegative. The genes are TRBV7-9 and TRBJ1-5, with D uncertain. CDR3 in DNA: TGTGCCAGCAGCTTAGATCGAGGGTCGGGCAATCAGCCCCAGCATTTT. It specifies CASSLDRGSGNQPQHF.